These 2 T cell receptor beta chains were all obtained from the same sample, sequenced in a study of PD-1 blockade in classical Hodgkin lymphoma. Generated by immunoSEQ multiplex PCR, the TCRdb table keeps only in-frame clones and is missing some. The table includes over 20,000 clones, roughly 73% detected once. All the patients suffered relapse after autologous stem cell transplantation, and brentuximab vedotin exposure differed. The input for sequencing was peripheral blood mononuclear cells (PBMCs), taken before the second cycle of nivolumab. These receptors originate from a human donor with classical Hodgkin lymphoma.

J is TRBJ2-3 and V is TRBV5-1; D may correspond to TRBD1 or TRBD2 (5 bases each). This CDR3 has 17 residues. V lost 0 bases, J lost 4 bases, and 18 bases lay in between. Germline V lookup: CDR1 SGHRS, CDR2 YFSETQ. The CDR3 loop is CASSLASKARGADTQYF. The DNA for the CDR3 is TGCGCCAGCAGCTTGGCCTCGAAAGCCCGGGGCGCAGATACGCAGTATTTT.

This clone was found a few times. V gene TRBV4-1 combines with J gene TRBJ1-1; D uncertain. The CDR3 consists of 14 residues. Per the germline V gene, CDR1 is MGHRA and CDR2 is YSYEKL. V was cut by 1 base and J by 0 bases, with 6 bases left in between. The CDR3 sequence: CASSQVAMNTEAFF. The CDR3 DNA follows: TGCGCCAGCAGCCAAGTGGCTATGAACACTGAAGCTTTCTTT.